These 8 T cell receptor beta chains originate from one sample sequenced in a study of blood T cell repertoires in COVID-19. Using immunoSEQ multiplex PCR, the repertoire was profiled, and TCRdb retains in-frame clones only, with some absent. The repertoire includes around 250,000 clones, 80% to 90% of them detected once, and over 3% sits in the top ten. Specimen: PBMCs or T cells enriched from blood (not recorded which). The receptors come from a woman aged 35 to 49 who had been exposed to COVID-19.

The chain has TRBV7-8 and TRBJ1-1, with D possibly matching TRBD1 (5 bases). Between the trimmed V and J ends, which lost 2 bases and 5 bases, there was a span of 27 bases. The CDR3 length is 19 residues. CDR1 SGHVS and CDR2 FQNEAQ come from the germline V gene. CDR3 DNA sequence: TGTGCCAGCAGCTTAAGTCTCATGGGGGGTAGGGGACGAGGGACTGAAGCTTTCTTT. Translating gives CASSLSLMGGRGRGTEAFF.

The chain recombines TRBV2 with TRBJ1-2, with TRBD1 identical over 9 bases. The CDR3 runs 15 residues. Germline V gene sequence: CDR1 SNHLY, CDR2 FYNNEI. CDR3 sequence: CVLRGQGSTNYGYTF. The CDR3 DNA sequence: TGTGTTCTAAGGGGACAGGGCAGTACTAACTATGGCTACACCTTC.

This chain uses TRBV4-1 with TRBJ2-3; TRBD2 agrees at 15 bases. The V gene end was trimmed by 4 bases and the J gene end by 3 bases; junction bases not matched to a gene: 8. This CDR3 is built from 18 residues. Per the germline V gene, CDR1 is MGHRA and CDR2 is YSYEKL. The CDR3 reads CASSPGLAGGGGTDTQYF. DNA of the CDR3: TGCGCCAGCAGCCCCGGACTAGCGGGAGGGGGGGGGACAGATACGCAGTATTTT.

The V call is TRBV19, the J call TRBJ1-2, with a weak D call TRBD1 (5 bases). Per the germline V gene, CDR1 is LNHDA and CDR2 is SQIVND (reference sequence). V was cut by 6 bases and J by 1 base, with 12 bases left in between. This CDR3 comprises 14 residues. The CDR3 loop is CASSTIQGNYGYTF. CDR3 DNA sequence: TGTGCCAGTAGCACGATTCAGGGTAACTATGGCTACACCTTC.

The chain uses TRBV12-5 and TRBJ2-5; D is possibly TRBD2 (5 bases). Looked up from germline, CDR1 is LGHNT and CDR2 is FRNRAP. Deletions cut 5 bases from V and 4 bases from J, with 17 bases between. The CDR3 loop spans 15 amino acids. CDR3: CASGLWTADPETQYF. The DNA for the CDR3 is TGTGCTAGTGGTCTCTGGACTGCTGATCCAGAGACCCAGTACTTC. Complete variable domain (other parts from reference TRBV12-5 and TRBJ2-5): DARVTQTPRHKVTEMGQEVTMRCQPILGHNTVFWYRQTMMQGLELLAYFRNRAPLDDSGMPKDRFSAEMPDATLATLKIQPSEPRDSAVYFCASGLWTADPETQYFGPGTRLLVL.

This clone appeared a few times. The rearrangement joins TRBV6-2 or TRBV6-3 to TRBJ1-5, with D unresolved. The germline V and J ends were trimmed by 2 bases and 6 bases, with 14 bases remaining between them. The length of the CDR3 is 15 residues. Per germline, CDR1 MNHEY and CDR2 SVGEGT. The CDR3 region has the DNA TGTGCCAGCAGTTACCCGGGGAGGTCCTTTCAGCCCCAGCATTTT. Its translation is CASSYPGRSFQPQHF.

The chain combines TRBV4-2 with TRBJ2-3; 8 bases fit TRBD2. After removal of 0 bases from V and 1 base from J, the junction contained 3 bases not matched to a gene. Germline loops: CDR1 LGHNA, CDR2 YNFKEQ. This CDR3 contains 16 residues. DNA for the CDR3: TGTGCCAGCAGCCAAGAAAGCGGGAGCCGCACAGATACGCAGTATTTT. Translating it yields CASSQESGSRTDTQYF.

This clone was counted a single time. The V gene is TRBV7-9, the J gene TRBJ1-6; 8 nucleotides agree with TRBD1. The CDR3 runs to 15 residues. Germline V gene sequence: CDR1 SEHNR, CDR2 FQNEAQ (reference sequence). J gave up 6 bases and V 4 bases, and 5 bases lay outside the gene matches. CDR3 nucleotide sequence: TGTGCCAGCAGCTCCGCGACAGGGGTTAATTCACCCCTCCACTTT. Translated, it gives CASSSATGVNSPLHF.